This T cell receptor (beta chain) was captured in a study of cytomegalovirus exposure and HLA in healthy donors. Germline CDR1 is ENHRY and CDR2 is SYGVKD. The CDR3 length is 14 residues. V lost 7 bases and J lost 4; bases outside the gene matches: 7. The study ran its PCR with 60 Vbeta and 13 Jbeta primers. The repertoire was sequenced with immunoSEQ multiplex PCR; TCRdb's copy has only in-frame clones and lacks some. The profile shows 250,000 to 350,000 clones, approximately 90% of them singletons. The sequence was obtained from a man in his forties or fifties in good health and CMV-seropositive. Sequencing input: PBMCs. The rearrangement links TRBV10-3 to TRBJ2-1; 7 bases line up with TRBD2. The CDR3 region is CAIMGSGEYNEQFF. As DNA, the CDR3 is TGTGCCATCATGGGGAGCGGGGAGTACAATGAGCAGTTCTTC.